This T cell receptor beta chain was recorded in a study of cytomegalovirus exposure and HLA in healthy donors. The wider study: A subsequent analysis reported that the roughly 120 validation repertoires were produced on the same platform that had also been used for the roughly 670 first-cohort repertoires.

Looked up from germline, CDR1 is LGHNA and CDR2 is YSLEER. The CDR3 spans 15 residues. Trimming stripped 0 bases from V and 6 bases from J, with 12 bases between. Assay: immunoSEQ multiplex PCR; the TCRdb copy retains only in-frame clones and omits some. The table shows about 120,000 clones, with approximately 88% occurring only once. Whole-study findings and limits: Whilst most TCR sequences proved rare, a subset of public TCRs occurred across many donors. The classifier, whose performance was assessed in both the original and validation cohorts, reportedly diagnosed cytomegalovirus status with high specificity and sensitivity.

With regard to this clone: Antigen: not known.

The source material was PBMCs. The V gene is TRBV4-3, the J gene TRBJ2-1, with D possibly TRBD2 on 6 matching bases. This TCR was sampled from a woman under 30 in good health and CMV-seropositive. CDR3 sequence (DNA): TGCGCCAGCAGCCAAGATCGTATCGGGAGCAATGAGCAGTTCTTC. It encodes CASSQDRIGSNEQFF.